This T cell receptor beta chain originates from a study of CD8 T cells in ankylosing spondylitis. Study-level results: Ankylosing spondylitis blood seemed to carry a telltale TCR beta motif made of several highly homologous variants. There were earlier reports of some motif variants in reactive arthritis synovial fluid and blood. Matched ankylosing spondylitis synovial fluid reportedly contained a significantly enriched population of disease-linked clones. Disease-associated clonotypes exhibited CD8+ identity and were relatively infrequent in peripheral blood.

Libraries of TCR beta came from quantitative 5'-RACE with molecular barcodes. TCRdb reprocessed the 5' RACE reads via MiXCR and lists one record per CDR3 protein. The table lists roughly 670,000 distinct CDR3 sequences, under 20% of them singletons. The CDR3 has 13 residues. Germline CDR1 is LNHDA and CDR2 is SQIVND (reference sequence). V was trimmed by 7 bases and J by 4 bases, leaving 12 bases between them. This clonotype has more than one count but fewer than ten. The antigen remains unidentified. Sequenced input: blood, either unsorted or a sorted T cell fraction (not recorded which). This TCR was sampled from a male donor with ankylosing spondylitis. This chain links TRBV19 with TRBJ2-3; D is perhaps TRBD2 (5 bases). The CDR3 DNA reads TGTGCCAGTACCACCTGGACTTCAGATACGCAGTATTTT. This codes for CASTTWTSDTQYF.